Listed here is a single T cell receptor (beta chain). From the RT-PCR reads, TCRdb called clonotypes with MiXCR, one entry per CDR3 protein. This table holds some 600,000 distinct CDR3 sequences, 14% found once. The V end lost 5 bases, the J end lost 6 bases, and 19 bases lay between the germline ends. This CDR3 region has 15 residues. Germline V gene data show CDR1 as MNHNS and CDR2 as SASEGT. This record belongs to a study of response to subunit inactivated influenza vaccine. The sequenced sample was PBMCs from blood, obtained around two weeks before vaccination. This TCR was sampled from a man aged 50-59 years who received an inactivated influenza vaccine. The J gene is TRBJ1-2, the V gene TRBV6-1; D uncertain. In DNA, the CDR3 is TGTGCCAGCAGTAGATCCTCCGGGAATTATAATGGCTACACCTTC. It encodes CASSRSSGNYNGYTF.